These 13 T cell receptor beta chains were sequenced from one sample in a study of T cell responses to AZD1222 COVID-19 vaccine. The data were produced by immunoSEQ multiplex PCR, yet TCRdb's version contains in-frame clones alone and is incomplete. The data hold approximately 99,000 clones, with around nine tenths observed a single time. The sample was peripheral blood, taken on day 0 of MenACWY control vaccination. These receptors were collected from an adult in good health.

V usage is TRBV6-5 and J usage is TRBJ1-5, with a tentative D call TRBD1 (5 bases). V was cut by 0 bases and J by 6 bases, with 12 bases left in between. CDR3 length equals 15 residues. CDR1 MNHEY and CDR2 SVGAGI come from the germline V gene. The CDR3 DNA follows: TGTGCCAGCAGTTACTCCCAGGGCGGGGGTCAGCCCCAGCATTTT. Translation: CASSYSQGGGQPQHF.

The V and J genes are TRBV4-1 and TRBJ1-5; no clear D. Trimming shortened V by 1 base and J by 2 bases, and 6 bases separated the two germline ends. The CDR3 has 14 residues. The germline CDR1 and CDR2 sequences are MGHRA and YSYEKL. Written as DNA, the CDR3 is TGCGCCAGCAGCCAAGGAACAGGCAATCAGCCCCAGCATTTT. Translated: CASSQGTGNQPQHF.

The rearrangement uses TRBV18 and TRBJ2-2; D call uncertain. In germline, CDR1 is KGHSH, CDR2 LQKENI. V was trimmed by 3 bases and J by 5 bases, leaving 16 bases between them. The CDR3 spans 16 residues. DNA of the CDR3: TGTGCCAGCTCACCTTTTGCCGCCATTGGAACCGGGGAGCTGTTTTTT. As protein: CASSPFAAIGTGELFF.

Details on this clone: Additional DNA sequences in this sample encode the identical CDR3. CDR3 nucleotide sequence: TGTGCCAGTAGTATAGGTACAGGTACCTCTGGGGCCAACGTCCTGACTTTC. Its protein product is CASSIGTGTSGANVLTF. The chain has TRBV19 and TRBJ2-6; D possibly corresponds to TRBD1 (5 bases). CDR3 length equals 17 residues. V lost 1 base and J 0 bases, leaving 10 bases between the germline ends. Germline lookup yields CDR1 LNHDA and CDR2 SQIVND (reference sequence).

The chain carries TRBV10-1 and TRBJ1-2; D call uncertain. CDR3 length: 13 residues. Germline V gene lookup returns CDR1 WNHNN and CDR2 SYGVQD (reference sequence). With 2 bases removed from V and 3 bases from J, the gap between germline ends came to 7 bases. In DNA, the CDR3 is TGCGCCAGCAGTGAGAGCCAGGACTATGGCTACACCTTC. Translation gives CASSESQDYGYTF.

The chain recombines TRBV4-2 with TRBJ2-7, with 11 bases lining up with TRBD2. J lost 2 bases, V lost 3 bases, and 0 bases had no gene match. Germline values: CDR1 LGHNA, CDR2 YNFKEQ. CDR3 size: 14 residues. Here the CDR3 reads CASSQTSGAYEQYF. DNA for the CDR3: TGTGCCAGCAGCCAGACTAGCGGGGCCTACGAGCAGTACTTC.

In DNA, the CDR3 is TGTGCCATCAGTGATGGACAGGGCGCTGGAAACACCATATATTTT. Protein sequence: CAISDGQGAGNTIYF. The chain carries TRBV10-3 and TRBJ1-3; 8 bases match TRBD1. The V gene end was trimmed by 3 bases and the J gene end by 2 bases; junction bases not matched to a gene: 3. The CDR3 has 15 amino acids. Germline values: CDR1 ENHRY, CDR2 SYGVKD.

Only one count was recorded for this clone. The V call is TRBV4-2, the J call TRBJ1-5; D is undetermined. Between the trimmed V and J ends, which lost 0 bases and 3 bases, there was a span of 9 bases. This CDR3 region has 15 residues. Germline V gene sequence: CDR1 LGHNA, CDR2 YNFKEQ. The CDR3 is CASSQEDAVNQPQHF. CDR3 coding DNA: TGTGCCAGCAGCCAAGAAGACGCAGTCAATCAGCCCCAGCATTTT.

This chain joins TRBV7-9 and TRBJ1-4, with D tentatively TRBD1 (5 bases). The CDR3 covers 14 residues. With 2 bases removed from V and 6 bases from J, the gap between germline ends came to 10 bases. Germline CDR1 is SEHNR and CDR2 is FQNEAQ (reference sequence). In nucleotides, the CDR3 is TGTGCCAGCAGCTTAAGCGGGGGAGATGAAAAACTGTTTTTT. Amino acid sequence: CASSLSGGDEKLFF.

The V gene is TRBV19, the J gene TRBJ1-5, with TRBD1 identical over 9 bases. Unmatched junction bases numbered 7, after V lost 3 bases and J lost 7 bases. Per the germline V gene, CDR1 is LNHDA and CDR2 is SQIVND (reference sequence). The CDR3 is 15 residues long. Here the CDR3 reads CASSIPNRGRQPQHF. The CDR3 coding sequence is TGTGCCAGTAGTATCCCTAACAGGGGGCGGCAGCCCCAGCATTTT.

The chain links TRBV10-3 to TRBJ1-4; D is uncertain. CDR1 ENHRY and CDR2 SYGVKD come from the germline V gene. Trimming cost V 7 bases and J 3 bases, with 9 bases left between them. The CDR3 is 13 residues long. The CDR3 DNA reads as TGTGCCATCAAAAGTGCCTCTAATGAAAAACTGTTTTTT. This gives the protein CAIKSASNEKLFF.

The CDR3 loop is CASSPNPGHQPQHF. CDR3 coding DNA: TGTGCCAGCAGCCCCAACCCCGGCCATCAGCCCCAGCATTTT. The gene calls are TRBV9 and TRBJ1-5; no reliable D call. Germline V gives CDR1 SGDLS, CDR2 YYNGEE. The CDR3 consists of 14 residues. V lost 4 bases and J 5 bases, leaving 13 bases between the germline ends.

The chain joins TRBV5-5 to TRBJ1-4; no definite D call. The CDR3 runs to 14 residues. Per germline, CDR1 SGHKS and CDR2 YYEKEE (reference sequence). Trimming removed 6 bases from V and 9 bases from J, with 18 bases in between. The CDR3 here is CASTPVTTDKKLFF. DNA of the CDR3: TGTGCCAGCACCCCAGTAACCACTGATAAAAAACTGTTTTTT.